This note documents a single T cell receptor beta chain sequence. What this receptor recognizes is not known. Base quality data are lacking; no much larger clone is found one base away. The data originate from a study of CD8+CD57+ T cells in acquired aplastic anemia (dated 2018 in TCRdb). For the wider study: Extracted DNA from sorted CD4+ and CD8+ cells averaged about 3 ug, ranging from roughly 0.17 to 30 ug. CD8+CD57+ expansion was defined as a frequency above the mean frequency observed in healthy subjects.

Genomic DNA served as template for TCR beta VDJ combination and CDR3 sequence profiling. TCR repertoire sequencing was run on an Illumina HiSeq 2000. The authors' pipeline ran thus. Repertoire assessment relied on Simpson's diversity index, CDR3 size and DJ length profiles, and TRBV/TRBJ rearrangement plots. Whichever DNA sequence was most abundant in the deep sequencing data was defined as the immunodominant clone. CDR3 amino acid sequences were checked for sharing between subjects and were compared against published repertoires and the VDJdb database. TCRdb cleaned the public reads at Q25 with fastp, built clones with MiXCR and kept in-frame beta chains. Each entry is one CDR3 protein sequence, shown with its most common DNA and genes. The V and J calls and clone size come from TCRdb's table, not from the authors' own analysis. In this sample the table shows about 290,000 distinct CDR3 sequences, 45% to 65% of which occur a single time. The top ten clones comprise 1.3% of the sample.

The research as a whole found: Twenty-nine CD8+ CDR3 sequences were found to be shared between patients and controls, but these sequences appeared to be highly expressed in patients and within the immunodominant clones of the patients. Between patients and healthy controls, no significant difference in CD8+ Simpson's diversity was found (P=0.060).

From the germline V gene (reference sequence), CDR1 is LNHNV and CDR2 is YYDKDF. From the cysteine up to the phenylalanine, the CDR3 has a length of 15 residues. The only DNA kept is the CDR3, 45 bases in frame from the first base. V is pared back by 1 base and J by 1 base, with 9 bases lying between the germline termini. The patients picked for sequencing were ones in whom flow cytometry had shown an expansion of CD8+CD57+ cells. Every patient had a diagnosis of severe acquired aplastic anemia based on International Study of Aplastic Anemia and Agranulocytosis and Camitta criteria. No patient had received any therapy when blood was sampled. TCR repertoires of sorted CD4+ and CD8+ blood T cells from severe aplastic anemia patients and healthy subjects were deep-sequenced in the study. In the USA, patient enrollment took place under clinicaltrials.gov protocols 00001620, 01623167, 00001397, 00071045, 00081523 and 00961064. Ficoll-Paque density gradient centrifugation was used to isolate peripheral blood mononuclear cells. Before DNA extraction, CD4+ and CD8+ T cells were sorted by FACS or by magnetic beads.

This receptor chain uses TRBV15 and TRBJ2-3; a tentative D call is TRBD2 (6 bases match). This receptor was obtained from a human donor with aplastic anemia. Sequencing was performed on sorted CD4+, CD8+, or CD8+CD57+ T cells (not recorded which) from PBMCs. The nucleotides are TGTGCCACCAGCAGAGGCCCTAGCGGCACAGATACGCAGTATTTT. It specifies CATSRGPSGTDTQYF.